This T cell receptor beta chain came from a study of CD4+ T cells in melanoma. Concerning this clone itself: Its antigen remains unknown.

Study results and caveats: A reported correlation linked neoantigen-specific CD4+ T cells to CD8+, macrophage and B cell function. Neoantigen-specific CD4+ T cells in melanoma reportedly had diverse differentiation states.

Data came from immunoSEQ multiplex PCR; TCRdb stores just in-frame clones and leaves some out. The data contain roughly 140,000 clones, about 93% of them seen just once; the ten biggest clones take up roughly 1.4%. Trimming removed 4 bases from V and 4 bases from J; junction bases left unmatched: 7. Germline V CDR1 and CDR2: SGHRS, YFSETQ. This CDR3 region has 15 residues. The TCR comes from a human donor with melanoma. The chain recombines TRBV5-1 with TRBJ1-3; 8 bases fit TRBD1. CDR3 sequence: CASSQRTGTGNTIYF. DNA for the CDR3: TGCGCCAGCAGCCAACGGACAGGGACCGGAAACACCATATATTTT. The variable domain in full, with the rest retrieved from reference TRBV5-1 and TRBJ1-3, is KAGVTQTPRYLIKTRGQQVTLSCSPISGHRSVSWYQQTPGQGLQFLFEYFSETQRNKGNFPGRFSGRQFSNSRSEMNVSTLELGDSALYLCASSQRTGTGNTIYFGEGSWLTVV.